The 11 T cell receptor beta chains presented below share a single source sample, sequenced in a study of shared clonotypes between healthy human individuals. TCRdb's copy holds only in-frame clones and misses some; the assay was immunoSEQ multiplex PCR. The table has about 2.3 million clones, 85% to 95% seen once. The sequencing input was naive CD4+ T cells from PBMCs. Noted subset: CD45RA+ positively selected. The receptors come from a man in his late teens or twenties in good health. Some clones in this sample may be carry-over from other donors' samples.

The chain links TRBV11-2 to TRBJ2-5; D remains ambiguous. The assigned J gene may be wrong: the sequence end matches TRBJ2-7 better. The germline CDR1 and CDR2 sequences are SGHAT and FQNNGV. The CDR3 sequence is 12 residues long. The CDR3 region is CASSGNRAEQYF. CDR3 bases: TGTGCCAGCAGCGGTAACCGGGCCGAGCAGTACTTC.

This clone was detected a few times. V usage is TRBV30 and J usage is TRBJ2-2; D gene unclear. This CDR3 spans 11 amino acids. Trimming removed 2 bases from V and 6 bases from J, with 4 bases in between. CDR1 is GTSNPN and CDR2 is SVGIG in the germline V gene (reference sequence). The CDR3 region has the DNA TGTGCCTGGAGTTGGGCCGGGGAGCTGTTTTTT. Translation gives CAWSWAGELFF.

The chain joins TRBV28 to TRBJ2-7; the match to TRBD2 covers 8 bases. The CDR3 covers 15 residues. V shed 8 bases and J 2 bases; nucleotides not matched to a gene: 11. Germline assignment: CDR1 MDHEN and CDR2 SYDVKM. Here the CDR3 reads CASCGGRGSPYEQYF. CDR3 sequence (DNA): TGTGCCAGCTGCGGGGGGCGGGGGTCCCCCTACGAGCAGTACTTC.

The genes are TRBV28 and TRBJ2-1; D is possibly TRBD1 (8 bases). Trimming stripped 2 bases from V and 0 bases from J, with 32 bases between. Germline-derived CDR1 and CDR2 are MDHEN and SYDVKM. The CDR3 has 23 residues. The CDR3 DNA follows: TGTGCCAGCAGTTTACCCACACCCGGACAGGGCAGACTAGCCTCCATCTCCTACAATGAGCAGTTCTTC. Amino acid sequence: CASSLPTPGQGRLASISYNEQFF.

The chain has TRBV7-2 and TRBJ2-7, with 10 bases that match TRBD2. CDR3 length: 14 residues. With V trimmed by 5 bases and J by 2 bases, 3 bases remained unmatched. The germline V gene encodes CDR1 SGHTA and CDR2 FQGNSA. CDR3: CASSVLAGPYEQYF. CDR3 coding DNA: TGTGCCAGCAGCGTACTAGCGGGACCCTACGAGCAGTACTTC.

The table lists this clone with a few counts. Other DNA variants within this sample encode the same CDR3. V is TRBV5-1 and J is TRBJ2-7; 7 bases fit TRBD2. This CDR3 spans 14 amino acids. Germline CDR1 reads SGHRS; CDR2 reads YFSETQ. Germline trimming cut 4 bases from V and 1 base from J; bases unmatched to any gene: 5. DNA of the CDR3: TGCGCCAGCAGCCCCGGGACTACATCCTACGAGCAGTACTTC. Its protein is CASSPGTTSYEQYF.

This chain joins TRBV6-6 and TRBJ2-7, with a weak D call TRBD1 (5 bases). This CDR3 comprises 16 residues. Per the germline V gene, CDR1 is MNHNY and CDR2 is SVGAGI (reference sequence). Deletions cut 4 bases from V and 0 bases from J, with 16 bases between. This CDR3 is CASSSPWGTGSYEQYF. CDR3 coding DNA: TGTGCCAGCAGTTCACCTTGGGGAACAGGCTCCTACGAGCAGTACTTC.

This chain uses TRBV5-4 with TRBJ2-7, with 7 bases that match TRBD2. CDR3 length: 15 residues. The V gene's germline CDR1 is SGHNT and CDR2 YYREEE (reference sequence). J gave up 3 bases and V 3 bases, and 9 bases lay outside the gene matches. DNA for the CDR3: TGTGCCAGCAGCTCTTCTAGCGGAATTTACTACGAGCAGTACTTC. Translation gives CASSSSSGIYYEQYF.

As concerns this clone: At the DNA level, this CDR3 is encoded by other sequences in the same sample as well. V and J are TRBV7-3 and TRBJ2-2; 7 nucleotides align to TRBD1. Per germline, CDR1 SGHTA and CDR2 FQGTGA. With 2 bases clipped from V and 2 bases from J, the junction kept 2 bases outside the gene matches. This CDR3 comprises 15 residues. CDR3 in DNA: TGTGCCAGCAGCTTACGACAGGGAAACACCGGGGAGCTGTTTTTT. Protein product: CASSLRQGNTGELFF.

J is TRBJ1-2 and V is TRBV19; perhaps TRBD1 as D (5 bases). Germline V gene sequence: CDR1 LNHDA, CDR2 SQIVND (reference sequence). The CDR3 has 14 amino acids. Trimming took off 2 bases at V and 7 bases at J, with 14 bases between the two ends. The CDR3: CASSILAGSVGYTF. The CDR3 DNA reads as TGTGCCAGTAGTATACTGGCAGGGTCGGTTGGCTACACCTTC.

The V and J genes are TRBV5-1 and TRBJ2-7; D is possibly TRBD2 (6 bases). The CDR3 spans 16 residues. Trimming took 0 bases from V and 0 from J, leaving 13 bases between them. Germline lookup yields CDR1 SGHRS and CDR2 YFSETQ. CDR3 bases: TGCGCCAGCAGCTTGGTGGGCGGGACGGTCTCCTACGAGCAGTACTTC. It is translated as CASSLVGGTVSYEQYF.